The source of this T cell receptor beta chain is a study of radiotherapy plus CTLA-4 blockade in lung cancer. Per germline, CDR1 SGHDN and CDR2 FVKESK. The CDR3 extends over 17 amino acids. The V gene lost 0 bases and the J gene lost 5 bases, with 19 bases spanning the gap. Profiled with immunoSEQ multiplex PCR; TCRdb holds only in-frame clones, not every one. The table records around 80,000 clones, around 80% of them present only once. The chain employs TRBV14 and TRBJ2-5; the D gene is possibly TRBD1 (5 bases). This TCR derives from a human donor with non-small cell lung cancer who had stable disease on radiotherapy plus ipilimumab. The sample was peripheral blood, taken from a patient treated with radiotherapy plus ipilimumab. The CDR3 DNA reads as TGTGCCAGCAGCCAAGAACCTTCAAGGGGCTATTTCGAGACCCAGTACTTC. It codes for CASSQEPSRGYFETQYF.